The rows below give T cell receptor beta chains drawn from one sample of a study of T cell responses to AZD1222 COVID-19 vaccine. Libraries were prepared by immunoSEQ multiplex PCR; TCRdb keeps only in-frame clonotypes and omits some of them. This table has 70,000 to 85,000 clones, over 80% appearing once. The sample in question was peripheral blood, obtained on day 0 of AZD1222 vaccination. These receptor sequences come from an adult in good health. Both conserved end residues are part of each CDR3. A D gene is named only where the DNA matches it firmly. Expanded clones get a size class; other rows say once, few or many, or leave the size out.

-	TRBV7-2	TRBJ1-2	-	TGTGCCAGCAGCTCCCGGGAGGGCGTCGTCTACACCTTC	CASSSREGVVYTF
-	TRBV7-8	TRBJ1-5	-	TGTGCCAGCAGCTTAGATAATTCTTGGGGGCGGAATCAGCCCCAGCATTTT	CASSLDNSWGRNQPQHF
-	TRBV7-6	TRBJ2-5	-	TGTGCCAGCAGCTTAAGCTACACGTACCAAGAGACCCAGTACTTC	CASSLSYTYQETQYF
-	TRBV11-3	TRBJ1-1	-	TGTGCCAGCAGCCGCGGCGGGGGCACTGAAGCTTTCTTT	CASSRGGGTEAFF
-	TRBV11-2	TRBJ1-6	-	TGTGCCAGCACCCTGAGGGCGGGCGGATACCTTAATTCACCCCTCCACTTT	CASTLRAGGYLNSPLHF
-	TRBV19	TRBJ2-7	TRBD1	TGTGCCAGTAGCCCTGAAGCAGGGGGCGCGGGATATTACCAGAGCTCCTACGAGCAGTACTTC	CASSPEAGGAGYYQSSYEQYF
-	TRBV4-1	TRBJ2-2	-	TGCGCCAGCAGCCTAGAACCCAACACCGGGGAGCTGTTTTTT	CASSLEPNTGELFF
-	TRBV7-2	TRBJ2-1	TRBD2	TGTGCCAGCACCCTTAGCGGGGGGGCGGGTGAGCAGTTCTTC	CASTLSGGAGEQFF
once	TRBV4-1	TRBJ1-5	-	TGCGCCAGCAGCCAGAAGGTCCTTAGCAATCAGCCCCAGCATTTT	CASSQKVLSNQPQHF
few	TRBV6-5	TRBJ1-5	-	TGTGCCAGCCAGACCAGGGGCAATCAGCCCCAGCATTTT	CASQTRGNQPQHF
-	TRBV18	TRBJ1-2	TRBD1	TGTGCCAGCTCGCGGCAGGGGGCGATTGGCTACACCTTC	CASSRQGAIGYTF
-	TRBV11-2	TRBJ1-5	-	TGTGCCAGCAGCTTAGAGGGGCGGCCCAATCAGCCCCAGCATTTT	CASSLEGRPNQPQHF
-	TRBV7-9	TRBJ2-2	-	TGTGCCAGCAGCCCCCGGGCCTACACCGGGGAGCTGTTTTTT	CASSPRAYTGELFF
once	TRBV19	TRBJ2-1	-	TGTGCCAGCAGGGGAGGGACTACACGGCCCAATGAGCAGTTCTTC	CASRGGTTRPNEQFF
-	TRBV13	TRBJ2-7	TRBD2	TGTGCCAGCAGCTTAGGCCGGACTAGCGGCTCCTACGAGCAGTACTTC	CASSLGRTSGSYEQYF
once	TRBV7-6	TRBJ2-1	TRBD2	TGTGCCAGCAGCTTATTGGCGGGAGGGCCTAGCAATGAGCAGTTCTTC	CASSLLAGGPSNEQFF
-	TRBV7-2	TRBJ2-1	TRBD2	TGTGCCAGCAGCGGCGAGGGGACTAACTACAATGAGCAGTTCTTC	CASSGEGTNYNEQFF
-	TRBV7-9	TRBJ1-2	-	TGTGCCAGCAGCCTACACCAAGCTGACAAGGCGTACTATGGCTACACCTTC	CASSLHQADKAYYGYTF
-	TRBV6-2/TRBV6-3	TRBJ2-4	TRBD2	TGTGCCAGCAGTTCTAGCGGGGTGTGGGCCAAAAACATTCAGTACTTC	CASSSSGVWAKNIQYF
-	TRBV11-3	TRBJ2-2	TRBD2	TGTGCCAGCAGCCTCGGGACTAGTGTGGCCGGGGAGCTGTTTTTT	CASSLGTSVAGELFF
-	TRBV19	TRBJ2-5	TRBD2	TGTGCCAGTAGTCGGACTAGCGGGGGGCAAGAGACCCAGTACTTC	CASSRTSGGQETQYF
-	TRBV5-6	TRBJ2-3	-	TGTGCCAGCAGCTTACAGGGTACGCAGTATTTT	CASSLQGTQYF
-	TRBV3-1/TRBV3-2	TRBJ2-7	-	TGTGCCAGCAGCCAAGTACGGGATTCAAACGAGCAGTACTTC	CASSQVRDSNEQYF
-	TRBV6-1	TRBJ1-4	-	TGTGCCAGCAGTGAAGGAGGATGGGTTGCAACTAATGAAAAACTGTTTTTT	CASSEGGWVATNEKLFF
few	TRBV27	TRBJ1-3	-	TGTGCCAGCAGCCCAGGGGAGGTGAGGGGAAACACCATATATTTT	CASSPGEVRGNTIYF
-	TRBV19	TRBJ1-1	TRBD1	TGTGCCAGTAGAGAGACAGGGGTGAACACTGAAGCTTTCTTT	CASRETGVNTEAFF
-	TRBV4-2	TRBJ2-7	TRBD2	TGTGCCAGCAGCCAAGCTAGCGGGGGTTCCTACGAGCAGTACTTC	CASSQASGGSYEQYF
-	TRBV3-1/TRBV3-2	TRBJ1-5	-	TGTGCCAGCAGCCAAGAGCTGGATAGCAATCAGCCCCAGCATTTT	CASSQELDSNQPQHF
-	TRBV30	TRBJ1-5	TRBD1	TGTGCCTGGAGTGTGGTTCAGGGGGCGAGGGTTAATCAGCCCCAGCATTTT	CAWSVVQGARVNQPQHF
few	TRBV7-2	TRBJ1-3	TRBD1	TGTGCCAGCAGCGCAGGACAGGGCTCGGCAAACACCATATATTTT	CASSAGQGSANTIYF
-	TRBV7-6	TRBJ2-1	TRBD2	TGTGCCAGCTCACGGAGGGGTAGCGGGATTGGGGATGAGCAGTTCTTC	CASSRRGSGIGDEQFF
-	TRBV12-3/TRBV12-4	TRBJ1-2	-	TGTGCCAGCAGTTTGGCGGAGTATGGCTACACCTTC	CASSLAEYGYTF
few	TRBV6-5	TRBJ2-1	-	TGTGCCAGCGCCACTGTGGGCAGGAACAATGAGCAGTTCTTC	CASATVGRNNEQFF
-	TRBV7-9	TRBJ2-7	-	TGTGCCAGCAGCTCGCGCTTCAGGGGGGAGACCTACGAGCAGTACTTC	CASSSRFRGETYEQYF
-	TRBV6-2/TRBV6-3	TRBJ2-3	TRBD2	TGTGCCAGCAGCAAACTAGCGGGGGCTAGCACAGATACGCAGTATTTT	CASSKLAGASTDTQYF
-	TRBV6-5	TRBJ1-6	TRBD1	TGTGCCAGCAGCAGGGGACAGGACAATTCACCCCTCCACTTT	CASSRGQDNSPLHF
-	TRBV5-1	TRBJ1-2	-	TGCGCCAGCAGGGATGGCGGATCGCTGGGGGGCTACACCTTC	CASRDGGSLGGYTF
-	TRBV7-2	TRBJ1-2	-	TGTGCCAGCAGCTCCCAGGGTCGTGGCTACACCTTC	CASSSQGRGYTF
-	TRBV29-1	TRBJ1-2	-	TGCAGCGTTTCCGACCAGGGAGAAATTAACTATGGCTACACCTTC	CSVSDQGEINYGYTF
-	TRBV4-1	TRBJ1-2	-	TGCGCCAGCAGCGGGCTCTCGAGCTATGGCTACACCTTC	CASSGLSSYGYTF
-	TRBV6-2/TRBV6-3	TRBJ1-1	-	TGTGCCAGCAGTATAACAGGGAGACAGAACACTGAAGCTTTCTTT	CASSITGRQNTEAFF
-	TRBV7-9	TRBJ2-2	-	TGTGCCAGCAGCCCCCGAGGCACCGGGGAGCTGTTTTTT	CASSPRGTGELFF
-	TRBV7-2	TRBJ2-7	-	TGTGCCAGCAGCTTAGGAGGGCCTCCCCTCGAGCAGTACTTC	CASSLGGPPLEQYF
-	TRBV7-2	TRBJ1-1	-	TGTGCCAGCAGCTTAGCAGCCAGGGGCACTGAAGCTTTCTTT	CASSLAARGTEAFF
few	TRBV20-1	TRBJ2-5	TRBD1	TGCAGTGCTAGTCCCGGCGGACAGGGCCAAGAGACCCAGTACTTC	CSASPGGQGQETQYF
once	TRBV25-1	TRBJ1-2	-	TGTGCCAGCTCCCCAGGTCACTATGGCTACACCTTC	CASSPGHYGYTF
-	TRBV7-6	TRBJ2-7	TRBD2	TGTGCCAGCAGCGGTAGCGGGAGGACCTTCTACGAGCAGTACTTC	CASSGSGRTFYEQYF
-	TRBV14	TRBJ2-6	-	TGTGCCAGCAGCCAAGTTGCCCAGGGGAATAGGTTAGCCAACGTCCTGACTTTC	CASSQVAQGNRLANVLTF
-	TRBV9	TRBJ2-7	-	TGTGCCAGCAGCCCAAGTCACCGAAGCTACGAGCAGTACTTC	CASSPSHRSYEQYF
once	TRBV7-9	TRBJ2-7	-	TGTGCCAGCAGCTCCGGATGCCCCTTC	CASSSGCPF